The rows below give T cell receptor beta chains drawn from one sample of a study of CD8+ T cells in alopecia areata. Clones were read by immunoSEQ multiplex PCR, and TCRdb kept only the in-frame ones, dropping some. The table lists roughly 190,000 clones, around three fifths of them singletons. The material was CD4+ T cells sorted from blood, obtained at week 24, from a patient treated with tofacitinib. All receptors come from a human donor with alopecia areata. CDR3s include the opening cysteine and the closing phenylalanine or tryptophan. The D gene is left open where the match is weak. Clone size is given for some rows only: seen once, a few or many times, or a class if the clone is expanded.

j_gene: TRBJ2-1
abundance: .
d_gene: .
v_gene: TRBV29-1
CDR3aa: CSVERGSSYNEQFF
CDR3nt: TGCAGCGTTGAAAGGGGTAGCTCCTACAATGAGCAGTTCTTC

j_gene: TRBJ2-3
abundance: .
d_gene: .
v_gene: TRBV10-1
CDR3aa: CATSRGGGTDTQYF
CDR3nt: TGCGCCACATCTAGAGGGGGGGGCACAGATACGCAGTATTTT

j_gene: TRBJ1-2
abundance: .
d_gene: .
v_gene: TRBV29-1
CDR3aa: CSVDTTRADDYGYTF
CDR3nt: TGCAGCGTTGATACGACCCGGGCCGACGACTATGGCTACACCTTC

j_gene: TRBJ1-2
abundance: .
d_gene: TRBD1
v_gene: TRBV29-1
CDR3aa: CSVGTGEGYTF
CDR3nt: TGCAGCGTTGGGACAGGGGAAGGCTACACCTTC

j_gene: TRBJ2-6
abundance: .
d_gene: .
v_gene: TRBV10-3
CDR3aa: CAISEGRPTGANVLTF
CDR3nt: TGTGCCATCAGTGAAGGACGGCCAACGGGGGCCAACGTCCTGACTTTC

j_gene: TRBJ2-2
abundance: .
d_gene: .
v_gene: TRBV5-1
CDR3aa: CASSLYSGGELFF
CDR3nt: TGCGCCAGCAGCTTGTACTCCGGCGGGGAGCTGTTTTTT

j_gene: TRBJ2-1
abundance: .
d_gene: .
v_gene: TRBV2
CDR3aa: CASSAVTYNEQFF
CDR3nt: TGTGCCAGCAGTGCAGTAACATACAATGAGCAGTTCTTC

j_gene: TRBJ2-1
abundance: .
d_gene: .
v_gene: TRBV27
CDR3aa: CASTSFAGPGAEQFF
CDR3nt: TGTGCCAGCACCTCTTTTGCGGGGCCGGGAGCTGAGCAGTTCTTC

j_gene: TRBJ1-4
abundance: .
d_gene: .
v_gene: TRBV30
CDR3aa: CAWREGRRDEKLFF
CDR3nt: TGTGCCTGGAGAGAAGGCCGCAGGGATGAAAAACTGTTTTTT

j_gene: TRBJ2-1
abundance: .
d_gene: .
v_gene: TRBV7-8
CDR3aa: CASGMFNEQFF
CDR3nt: TGTGCCAGCGGTATGTTCAATGAGCAGTTCTTC

j_gene: TRBJ2-3
abundance: .
d_gene: TRBD1
v_gene: TRBV29-1
CDR3aa: CSVEGDRAADTQYF
CDR3nt: TGCAGCGTTGAAGGGGACAGGGCGGCAGATACGCAGTATTTT

j_gene: TRBJ1-6
abundance: few
d_gene: .
v_gene: TRBV11-2
CDR3aa: CASSFRRFNSPLHF
CDR3nt: TGTGCCAGCAGCTTTCGCAGATTCAATTCACCCCTCCACTTT

j_gene: TRBJ1-1
abundance: .
d_gene: .
v_gene: TRBV5-1
CDR3aa: CASSLETGFTEAFF
CDR3nt: TGCGCCAGCAGCTTGGAAACAGGGTTCACTGAAGCTTTCTTT

j_gene: TRBJ1-1
abundance: .
d_gene: .
v_gene: TRBV6-6
CDR3aa: CASSYAHREYTEAFF
CDR3nt: TGTGCCAGCAGTTACGCCCACAGGGAGTACACTGAAGCTTTCTTT

j_gene: TRBJ1-2
abundance: once
d_gene: TRBD1
v_gene: TRBV6-6
CDR3aa: CASSRTGTGGGYTF
CDR3nt: TGTGCCAGCAGTCGTACCGGGACAGGGGGCGGCTACACCTTC

j_gene: TRBJ2-5
abundance: .
d_gene: TRBD2
v_gene: TRBV5-6
CDR3aa: CASSLDSGLAGERYF
CDR3nt: TGTGCCAGCAGCTTGGACTCAGGACTAGCGGGGGAGCGGTACTTC

j_gene: TRBJ2-1
abundance: few
d_gene: .
v_gene: TRBV4-3
CDR3aa: CASSLWTGDEQFF
CDR3nt: TGCGCCAGCAGCCTTTGGACGGGGGATGAGCAGTTCTTC

j_gene: TRBJ2-5
abundance: .
d_gene: TRBD2
v_gene: TRBV29-1
CDR3aa: CSVAGGLAGGYQETQYF
CDR3nt: TGCAGCGTTGCAGGCGGACTAGCGGGGGGGTACCAAGAGACCCAGTACTTC

j_gene: TRBJ1-2
abundance: few
d_gene: .
v_gene: TRBV5-4
CDR3aa: CASSVETVYGYTF
CDR3nt: TGTGCCAGCAGCGTAGAGACAGTCTATGGCTACACCTTC

j_gene: TRBJ1-5
abundance: few
d_gene: TRBD1
v_gene: TRBV30
CDR3aa: CAWSTGGDQPQHF
CDR3nt: TGTGCCTGGAGCACAGGGGGGGACCAGCCCCAGCATTTT

j_gene: TRBJ1-6
abundance: few
d_gene: .
v_gene: TRBV6-6
CDR3aa: CASSPQRGGNSPLHF
CDR3nt: TGTGCCAGCAGTCCCCAGAGAGGGGGGAATTCACCCCTCCACTTT

j_gene: TRBJ2-7
abundance: .
d_gene: .
v_gene: TRBV11-2
CDR3aa: CASSQETGHSYEQYF
CDR3nt: TGTGCCAGCAGCCAAGAAACAGGGCACTCCTACGAGCAGTACTTC

j_gene: TRBJ1-1
abundance: .
d_gene: .
v_gene: TRBV30
CDR3aa: CAWFPIRGPHTEAFF
CDR3nt: TGTGCCTGGTTCCCCATACGGGGGCCCCACACTGAAGCTTTCTTT

j_gene: TRBJ2-5
abundance: .
d_gene: .
v_gene: TRBV11-2
CDR3aa: CASSSPDSQYF
CDR3nt: TGTGCCAGCAGCTCTCCGGACAGCCAATACTTC

j_gene: TRBJ1-1
abundance: once
d_gene: .
v_gene: TRBV2
CDR3aa: CASRGGSEAFF
CDR3nt: TGTGCCAGCAGGGGTGGGAGTGAAGCTTTCTTT

j_gene: TRBJ1-5
abundance: .
d_gene: .
v_gene: TRBV7-8
CDR3aa: CASSQVDMVNQPQHF
CDR3nt: TGTGCCAGCAGTCAAGTGGACATGGTCAATCAGCCCCAGCATTTT

j_gene: TRBJ2-1
abundance: few
d_gene: .
v_gene: TRBV2
CDR3aa: CASRVSGGEQFF
CDR3nt: TGTGCCAGCAGGGTCTCCGGGGGTGAGCAGTTCTTC

j_gene: TRBJ1-4
abundance: .
d_gene: .
v_gene: TRBV25-1
CDR3aa: CASRPQGEEKLFF
CDR3nt: TGTGCCAGCAGGCCACAGGGAGAGGAAAAACTGTTTTTT

j_gene: TRBJ2-5
abundance: .
d_gene: .
v_gene: TRBV7-2
CDR3aa: CASSLGGASEETQYF
CDR3nt: TGTGCCAGCAGCTTAGGGGGGGCTAGCGAAGAGACCCAGTACTTC

j_gene: TRBJ1-5
abundance: once
d_gene: .
v_gene: TRBV10-2
CDR3aa: CASTFDGNQPQHF
CDR3nt: TGCGCCAGCACCTTCGACGGGAATCAGCCCCAGCATTTT

j_gene: TRBJ2-1
abundance: .
d_gene: TRBD2
v_gene: TRBV6-5
CDR3aa: CASSYYGTSNEQFF
CDR3nt: TGTGCCAGCAGTTACTATGGGACTAGCAATGAGCAGTTCTTC

j_gene: TRBJ1-3
abundance: .
d_gene: .
v_gene: TRBV5-6
CDR3aa: CASSPLDSGNTIYF
CDR3nt: TGTGCCAGCAGCCCCCTGGACAGCGGAAACACCATATATTTT

j_gene: TRBJ2-7
abundance: .
d_gene: .
v_gene: TRBV9
CDR3aa: CASSEGTGTGKEQYF
CDR3nt: TGTGCCAGCAGCGAGGGGACCGGGACGGGCAAAGAGCAGTACTTC

j_gene: TRBJ2-7
abundance: .
d_gene: TRBD1
v_gene: TRBV6-5
CDR3aa: CASRLTGTGVYEQYF
CDR3nt: TGTGCCAGCAGATTAACCGGGACAGGTGTCTACGAGCAGTACTTC

j_gene: TRBJ2-7
abundance: .
d_gene: TRBD2
v_gene: TRBV7-8
CDR3aa: CASSSTSGGPYEQYF
CDR3nt: TGTGCCAGCAGCTCAACTAGCGGGGGGCCCTACGAGCAGTACTTC

j_gene: TRBJ2-7
abundance: few
d_gene: TRBD1
v_gene: TRBV5-6
CDR3aa: CASSLPTGGSYEQYF
CDR3nt: TGTGCCAGCAGTCTCCCGACAGGGGGCTCCTACGAGCAGTACTTC